These 13 T cell receptor beta chains were sequenced from one sample in a study of response to subunit inactivated influenza vaccine. One entry per CDR3 protein results from TCRdb running MiXCR on the RT-PCR reads. The sample includes about 190,000 distinct CDR3 sequences, approximately 15% of them seen just once. Sequences were derived from CD8+ T cells sorted from PBMCs, sampled roughly 5 days after vaccination. The source of these receptors is a man aged 45-60 years who received an inactivated influenza vaccine.

This clonotype was detected only a few times. The chain is built from TRBV7-2 and TRBJ2-7; D is perhaps TRBD2 (6 bases). CDR1 and CDR2 (germline): SGHTA, FQGNSA. Trimming took 0 bases from V and 2 from J, leaving 17 bases between them. CDR3 length: 17 residues. The CDR3 DNA is TGTGCCAGCAGCTTAGCGGCGGGGACCTATGAAACCTACGAGCAGTACTTC. Translating gives CASSLAAGTYETYEQYF.

This clonotype has just a few counts. The chain is built from TRBV6-1 and TRBJ2-2; no firm D call. The germline gives CDR1 MNHNS, CDR2 SASEGT. The V end lost 6 bases, the J end lost 1 base, and 6 bases lay between the germline ends. The CDR3 loop spans 13 amino acids. This CDR3 is CASRAENTGELFF. The CDR3 nucleotides are TGTGCCAGCAGAGCAGAGAACACCGGGGAGCTGTTTTTT.

This clonotype was found a few times. The chain couples TRBV7-9 to TRBJ2-1; TRBD2 agrees at 7 bases. The CDR3 loop spans 16 amino acids. V lost 1 base, J lost 7 bases, and 10 bases stayed unmatched. The germline CDR1 and CDR2 sequences are SEHNR and FQNEAQ (reference sequence). CDR3 nucleotide sequence: TGTGCCAGCAGCTTAGGGCTAGCGGTCAAAGGGAATGAGCAGTTCTTC. This encodes CASSLGLAVKGNEQFF. Filled out from reference TRBV7-9 and TRBJ2-1, the complete variable domain reads DTGVSQNPRHKITKRGQNVTFRCDPISEHNRLYWYRQTLGQGPEFLTYFQNEAQLEKSRLLSDRFSAERPKGSFSTLEIQRTEQGDSAMYLCASSLGLAVKGNEQFFGPGTRLTVL.

A single count supports this clonotype. This chain links TRBV27 with TRBJ2-5; TRBD1 or TRBD2 may be the D gene (5 bases each). V lost 0 bases, J lost 2 bases, and 7 bases lay in between. The V gene's germline CDR1 is MNHEY and CDR2 SMNVEV (reference sequence). This CDR3 is built from 14 residues. The CDR3 loop is CASSLSWGQETQYF. The CDR3 DNA reads as TGTGCCAGCAGTTTATCGTGGGGGCAAGAGACCCAGTACTTC.

This clonotype was seen a handful of times. The chain carries TRBV15 and TRBJ1-2; D gene unclear. The CDR3 is 14 amino acids. Deletions cut 2 bases from V and 8 bases from J, with 15 bases between. Germline-derived CDR1 and CDR2 are LNHNV and YYDKDF (reference sequence). The CDR3: CATSRPHGNGGYTF. The CDR3 DNA reads TGTGCCACCAGCAGACCCCACGGGAACGGCGGCTACACCTTC.

This clonotype was found many times. V gene TRBV4-2 combines with J gene TRBJ2-5; D is unresolved. The V end lost 2 bases, the J end lost 7 bases, and 20 bases lay between the germline ends. From germline, CDR1 is LGHNA and CDR2 YNFKEQ. The CDR3 runs 16 residues. The CDR3 loop is CASSQLEGSNYGTQYF. The CDR3 nucleotides read TGTGCCAGCAGCCAACTAGAAGGATCTAACTATGGGACCCAGTACTTC.

This clonotype has a handful of counts. This chain links TRBV4-3 with TRBJ2-1; no definite D call. The CDR3 has 14 amino acids. Per the germline V gene, CDR1 is LGHNA and CDR2 is YSLEER. Deletions cut 1 base from V and 0 bases from J, with 4 bases between. The CDR3, as DNA: TGCGCCAGCAGCCAAGCGAGCTCCTACAATGAGCAGTTCTTC. It specifies CASSQASSYNEQFF.

There are many counts of this clonotype. The V gene is TRBV7-9, the J gene TRBJ1-1; D not resolved. The V gene's germline CDR1 is SEHNR and CDR2 FQNEAQ (reference sequence). The CDR3 length is 12 residues. V was shortened by 6 bases and J by 4 bases, with 9 bases between the two germline ends. The CDR3 region is CASSWMGTEAFF. CDR3 DNA: TGTGCCAGCAGTTGGATGGGCACTGAAGCTTTCTTT. The full variable domain, in which reference TRBV7-9 and TRBJ1-1 provide the parts outside the CDR3, is DTGVSQNPRHKITKRGQNVTFRCDPISEHNRLYWYRQTLGQGPEFLTYFQNEAQLEKSRLLSDRFSAERPKGSFSTLEIQRTEQGDSAMYLCASSWMGTEAFFGQGTRLTVV.

The CDR3 here is CSADHRDSYEQYF. Here the CDR3 DNA reads TGCAGTGCCGACCACAGGGATTCCTACGAGCAGTACTTC. The chain is built from TRBV20-1 and TRBJ2-7, with D perhaps matching TRBD1 (6 bases). The germline V gene has CDR1 DFQATT and CDR2 SNEGSKA (reference sequence). The V end lost 6 bases, the J end lost 1 base, and 13 bases lay between the germline ends. The CDR3 is 13 residues long.

This clonotype appeared a few times. The V and J genes are TRBV4-2 and TRBJ2-7; no definite D call. The V end was cut by 4 bases, the J end by 7 bases, with 14 bases between. Germline CDR1 and CDR2: LGHNA and YNFKEQ. This CDR3 comprises 13 residues. CDR3 sequence reads: CASSPQEGWEQYF. The DNA for the CDR3 is TGTGCCAGCAGCCCGCAAGAAGGGTGGGAGCAGTACTTC.

This clonotype was seen a few times. V usage is TRBV9 and J usage is TRBJ1-1; 7 bases line up with TRBD1. The V and J ends lost 2 bases and 4 bases, in that order; junction bases with no gene match: 8. CDR3 size: 15 residues. Germline CDR1 and CDR2: SGDLS and YYNGEE. In nucleotides, the CDR3 is TGTGCCAGCAGCGTCTCGACAGGGCAGGGCACTGAAGCTTTCTTT. Translation: CASSVSTGQGTEAFF.

This clonotype was observed at least ten times. V and J are TRBV7-6 and TRBJ2-7; 8 nucleotides agree with TRBD1. CDR1 SGHVS and CDR2 FNYEAQ come from the germline V gene. CDR3 length: 14 residues. J gave up 2 bases and V 1 base, and 1 base lay outside the gene matches. The CDR3 DNA is TGTGCCAGCAGCTTAGGGACAGGGACCTACGAGCAGTACTTC. Protein product: CASSLGTGTYEQYF.

This clonotype has a handful of counts. The rearrangement links TRBV5-1 to TRBJ2-2; D is unresolved. Trimming pared 2 bases from V and 0 bases from J, leaving 8 bases between. This CDR3 has 15 residues. Per germline, CDR1 SGHRS and CDR2 YFSETQ. This CDR3 is CASSFSKTNTGELFF. In DNA, the CDR3 is TGCGCCAGCAGCTTTTCCAAAACGAACACCGGGGAGCTGTTTTTT.